Below, 6 T cell receptor beta chains from the same sample are listed, as sequenced in a study of CD8+CD57+ T cells in acquired aplastic anemia. Previously, flow cytometry had revealed CD8+CD57+ cell expansion in the patients chosen for sequencing. For CDR3 and TCR beta VDJ profiling, genomic DNA was the template used. MiXCR, applied by TCRdb to the reads, yields one record per CDR3 protein. Here the sample spans about 160,000 distinct CDR3 sequences, around half being singletons. The source material was sorted CD4+, CD8+, or CD8+CD57+ T cells (not recorded which) from PBMCs. These receptors all stem from a human donor with aplastic anemia.

The chain couples TRBV9 to TRBJ2-1; the match to TRBD2 covers 14 bases. The CDR3 consists of 20 residues. Germline V gene data show CDR1 as SGDLS and CDR2 as YYNGEE. J gave up 1 base and V 2 bases, and 11 bases lay outside the gene matches. The CDR3 is CASSVLSGLAGAESYNEQFF. CDR3 DNA: TGTGCCAGCAGCGTCCTATCGGGACTAGCGGGGGCCGAATCCTACAATGAGCAGTTCTTC.

A single count supports this clonotype. The CDR3 loop is CASRLRKASAPTYEQYF. The CDR3 bases are TGCGCCAGCAGATTAAGAAAGGCTAGCGCCCCCACCTACGAGCAGTACTTC. The V call is TRBV10-1, the J call TRBJ2-7, with D perhaps TRBD2 (6 bases). Trimming removed 6 bases at V and 2 bases at J, with 23 bases between. The CDR3 loop spans 17 amino acids. Germline V gives CDR1 WNHNN, CDR2 SYGVQD (reference sequence).

The V call is TRBV7-3, the J call TRBJ1-1; TRBD1 agrees at 9 bases. Trimming removed 5 bases from V and 8 bases from J; junction bases left unmatched: 12. CDR1 SGHTA and CDR2 FQGTGA come from the germline V gene. The CDR3 runs 15 residues. CDR3 sequence (DNA): TGTGCCAGCAGCGCACAGGGGGCAGGGTTCCAAGAAGCTTTCTTT. Its translation: CASSAQGAGFQEAFF.

This clonotype has at least ten counts. The chain joins TRBV30 to TRBJ2-7; a weak D match, TRBD1 (6 bases). V lost 3 bases and J lost 1, with 7 bases in between. The CDR3 runs to 12 residues. Germline V gives CDR1 GTSNPN, CDR2 SVGIG (reference sequence). The CDR3 is CAWRGASYEQYF. As DNA, the CDR3 is TGTGCCTGGAGGGGGGCTTCCTACGAGCAGTACTTC.

V is TRBV20-1 and J is TRBJ1-1, with a possible D match to TRBD1 (6 bases). Trimming took 5 bases from V and 7 from J, leaving 20 bases between them. There are 14 residues in the CDR3. Germline CDR1 DFQATT, CDR2 SNEGSKA (reference sequence). The CDR3 DNA sequence: TGCAGTGCTGGGGTTACAGGGCGAGGGAATGAAGCTTTCTTT. It encodes CSAGVTGRGNEAFF.

The chain uses TRBV6-1 and TRBJ2-3, with 8 positions matching TRBD2. Trimming took 6 bases from V and 5 from J; bases not matched to a gene: 7. In germline, CDR1 is MNHNS, CDR2 SASEGT. The CDR3 extends over 14 amino acids. The CDR3 reads CASRVAGSQDTQYF. The CDR3 coding sequence is TGTGCCAGCAGAGTAGCGGGATCCCAAGATACGCAGTATTTT.